Below, 9 T cell receptor beta chains from the same sample are listed, as sequenced in a study of human T cells and chemical hapten exposure. TCRdb ran MiXCR on the RACE reads and lists one entry per CDR3 protein. The sample yields 330,000 or so distinct CDR3 sequences, about 6% seen once. This sample's time point: patch test 2, 6 weeks after DPC sensitization. Treatment meaning: therapeutic diphenylcyclopropenone sensitization with weekly scalp DPC. The specimen was whole blood, collected in connection with sensitization to the hapten diphenylcyclopropenone (DPC). Every receptor here comes from a woman between 18 and 29 years old with alopecia areata. Some clones in this sample may be carry-over from other donors' samples.

Many counts were recorded for this clonotype. The CDR3 spells CATSDWDDRESPSTDTQYF. Here the CDR3 DNA reads TGTGCCACCAGTGATTGGGATGACAGGGAATCACCTAGCACAGATACGCAGTATTTT. V usage is TRBV24-1 and J usage is TRBJ2-3; TRBD1 matches at 7 bases. CDR1 and CDR2 from the germline V gene are KGHDR and SFDVKD. This CDR3 region has 19 residues. V lost 2 bases and J lost 0; bases outside the gene matches: 13.

This clonotype was counted between two and nine times. The V and J genes are TRBV7-6 and TRBJ1-1, with D unresolved. Between the trimmed V and J ends, which lost 3 bases and 3 bases, there was a span of 8 bases. Germline V gives CDR1 SGHVS, CDR2 FNYEAQ. CDR3 length: 13 residues. The CDR3 bases are TGTGCCAGCAGCTTTTGGGAGGACACTGAAGCTTTCTTT. Translating gives CASSFWEDTEAFF.

This clonotype was picked up many times. This rearrangement joins TRBV3-1 to TRBJ2-2; D ambiguous. This CDR3 has 17 amino acids. V was trimmed by 0 bases and J by 3 bases, leaving 14 bases between them. The germline V gene has CDR1 LGHDT and CDR2 YNNKEL (reference sequence). The CDR3 DNA is TGTGCCAGCAGCCAAGAGGACCGGACGGGTTACACCGGGGAGCTGTTTTTT. It codes for CASSQEDRTGYTGELFF. Complete variable domain (other parts from reference TRBV3-1 and TRBJ2-2): DTAVSQTPKYLVTQMGNDKSIKCEQNLGHDTMYWYKQDSKKFLKIMFSYNNKELIINETVPNRFSPKSPDKAHLNLHINSLELGDSAVYFCASSQEDRTGYTGELFFGEGSRLTVL.

This clonotype was observed at least ten times. The J gene is TRBJ1-5, the V gene TRBV3-1; 9 nucleotides agree with TRBD1. Germline CDR1 reads LGHDT; CDR2 reads YNNKEL (reference sequence). The CDR3 contains 15 residues. V was clipped by 1 base and J by 7 bases; unmatched bases: 5. The CDR3 protein is CASSQGDRAWQPQHF. The CDR3 DNA reads as TGTGCCAGCAGCCAAGGGGACAGGGCATGGCAGCCCCAGCATTTT.

This clonotype occurred a few times. The chain joins TRBV11-2 to TRBJ2-1; 8 nucleotides align to TRBD2. The CDR3 is 14 residues long. Losses at the gene ends were 5 bases for V and 9 bases for J; bases not matched to a gene: 9. From germline, CDR1 is SGHAT and CDR2 FQNNGV. CDR3 residues: CASSPPPGGGEQFF. CDR3 nucleotides: TGTGCCAGCAGCCCTCCACCGGGGGGGGGTGAGCAGTTCTTC.

In its sample, this clonotype was seen many times. The chain uses TRBV24-1 and TRBJ1-1; D perhaps matches TRBD1 (5 bases). Trimming cost V 3 bases and J 8 bases, with 9 bases left between them. The CDR3 sequence is 12 residues long. The germline V gene encodes CDR1 KGHDR and CDR2 SFDVKD. The CDR3 region has the DNA TGTGCCACCAGTGATCTATCAGGGGAAGCTTTCTTT. It yields the protein CATSDLSGEAFF.

V gene TRBV20-1 combines with J gene TRBJ2-3, with D perhaps matching TRBD2 (5 bases). Trimming took off 4 bases at V and 3 bases at J, with 11 bases between the two ends. This CDR3 is 13 amino acids long. Germline CDR1 DFQATT, CDR2 SNEGSKA (reference sequence). CDR3 sequence: CSAMTGLTDTQYF. The CDR3 nucleotides are TGCAGTGCTATGACCGGACTGACAGATACGCAGTATTTT.

This clonotype was detected ten times or more. This chain links TRBV7-2 with TRBJ1-5, with a possible D match to TRBD1 (5 bases). CDR1 SGHTA and CDR2 FQGNSA come from the germline V gene. Trimming stripped 5 bases from V and 9 bases from J, with 17 bases between. The CDR3 has 14 amino acids. The CDR3 loop is CASSRQGPKGPQHF. As DNA, the CDR3 is TGTGCCAGCAGCCGCCAGGGCCCCAAGGGGCCCCAGCATTTT.

This clonotype was found a few times. This chain connects TRBV3-1 to TRBJ2-2, with D possibly matching TRBD2 (6 bases). V lost 5 bases to trimming and J lost 1 base, with 17 bases between them. CDR1 is LGHDT, CDR2 YNNKEL, per germline (reference sequence). This CDR3 is built from 17 residues. CDR3: CASSSRRASVNTGELFF. CDR3 DNA: TGTGCCAGCAGCTCCCGGCGGGCTAGCGTGAACACCGGGGAGCTGTTTTTT.